The present TCR beta chain was sequenced within a study of cytomegalovirus exposure and HLA in healthy donors. Looking at the study overall: Within an early data release were 85 million or so unique TCRs drawn from HLA-typed donors.

PCR primers comprised 60 Vbeta and 13 Jbeta primers. TCRdb's copy holds only in-frame clones and misses some; the assay was immunoSEQ multiplex PCR. The sample gives some 150,000 clones, approximately 80% of which show up once; about 3.9% is in the top ten. Overall study findings and caveats: Later findings reportedly placed an Asian-associated ancestry cluster below the roughly 700-donor mean for N-insertions. The authors enumerated 150 to 200 TCR beta chains as linked to cytomegalovirus.

V was shortened by 9 bases and J by 7 bases, with 10 bases between the two germline ends. This CDR3 comprises 11 residues. Germline V lookup: CDR1 SGHRS, CDR2 YFSETQ. A remark on this clone: Its target is unknown.

V is TRBV5-1 and J is TRBJ2-2; a weak D match, TRBD1 (5 bases). This TCR was recovered from a man in his forties in good health and CMV-seropositive. Input material: PBMCs. In nucleotides, the CDR3 is TGCGCCACCCAGGGATTCGGGGAGCTGTTTTTT. This gives the protein CATQGFGELFF. Using reference TRBV5-1 and TRBJ2-2 for the parts outside the CDR3, the full variable domain is KAGVTQTPRYLIKTRGQQVTLSCSPISGHRSVSWYQQTPGQGLQFLFEYFSETQRNKGNFPGRFSGRQFSNSRSEMNVSTLELGDSALYLCATQGFGELFFGEGSRLTVL.